Following are 3 T cell receptor beta chains from one sample sequenced in a study of molecular identifiers for immune sequencing clone quantification. One entry per CDR3 protein, called by TCRdb with MiXCR from the PCR reads. Of about half a million distinct CDR3 sequences in the sample, approximately 25% are singletons; the top ten hold 0.7% to 0.9%. Sequenced sample: naive CD8+ T cells from blood, with Jurkat cell RNA spiked in. Subset denoted: FACS-sorted CD8+CD4-CCR7+CD45RA+ naive T cells. The receptors here all came from a human donor in good health. Some libraries in this study had Jurkat cell RNA spiked in.

The J gene is TRBJ2-7, the V gene TRBV7-9; the D is unclear. V dropped 4 bases and J dropped 3 bases, with 10 bases sitting between them. Germline lookup yields CDR1 SEHNR and CDR2 FQNEAQ (reference sequence). The CDR3 is 13 residues long. Written as DNA, the CDR3 is TGTGCCAGCAGCTCGAATCCGGGCTACGAGCAGTACTTC. This sequence encodes CASSSNPGYEQYF. The full variable domain, its missing parts supplied by reference TRBV7-9 and TRBJ2-7, is DTGVSQNPRHKITKRGQNVTFRCDPISEHNRLYWYRQTLGQGPEFLTYFQNEAQLEKSRLLSDRFSAERPKGSFSTLEIQRTEQGDSAMYLCASSSNPGYEQYFGPGTRLTVT.

At least ten counts were recorded for this clonotype. The rearrangement joins TRBV30 to TRBJ2-2; weak D call: TRBD2 (6 bases). There are 13 residues in the CDR3. The V gene's germline CDR1 is GTSNPN and CDR2 SVGIG (reference sequence). V gave up 8 bases and J gave up 1 base, with 11 bases separating them. The CDR3 DNA reads TGTGCCACGGAGGGGCTGAACACCGGGGAGCTGTTTTTT. The encoded protein is CATEGLNTGELFF.

Concerning this clonotype: The junction shows a germline mismatch at one end, possibly a read error. The chain carries TRBV29-1 and TRBJ1-5; D gene uncertain. Germline V gene data show CDR1 as SQVTM and CDR2 as ANQGSEA. The length of the CDR3 is 13 residues. This CDR3 is CSVEGSSNQPQHF. DNA of the CDR3: TGCAGCGTCGAAGGGAGCAGCAATCAGCCCCAGCATTTT.